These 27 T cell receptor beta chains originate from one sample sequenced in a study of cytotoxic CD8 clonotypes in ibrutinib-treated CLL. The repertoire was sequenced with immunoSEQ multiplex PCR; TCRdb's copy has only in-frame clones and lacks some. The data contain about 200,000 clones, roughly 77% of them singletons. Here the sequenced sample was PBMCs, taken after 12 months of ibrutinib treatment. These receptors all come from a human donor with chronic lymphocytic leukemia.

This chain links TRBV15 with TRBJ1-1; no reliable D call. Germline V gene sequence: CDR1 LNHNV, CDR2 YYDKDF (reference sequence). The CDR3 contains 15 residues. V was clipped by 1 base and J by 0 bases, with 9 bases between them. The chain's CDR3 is CATSRVLALNTEAFF. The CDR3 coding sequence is TGTGCCACCAGCAGAGTGTTGGCCTTGAACACTGAAGCTTTCTTT.

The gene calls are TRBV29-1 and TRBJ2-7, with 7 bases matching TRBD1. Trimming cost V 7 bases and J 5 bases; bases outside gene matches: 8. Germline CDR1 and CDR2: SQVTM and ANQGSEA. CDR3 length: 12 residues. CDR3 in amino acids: CSAYRGSHEQYF. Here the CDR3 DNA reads TGCAGCGCCTACAGGGGTAGCCACGAGCAGTACTTC.

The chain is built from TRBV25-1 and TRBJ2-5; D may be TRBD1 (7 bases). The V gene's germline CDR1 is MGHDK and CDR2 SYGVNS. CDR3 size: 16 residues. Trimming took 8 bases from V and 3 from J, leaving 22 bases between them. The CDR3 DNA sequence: TGTGCCAGCTCGCCCAGGGGGGCGAGGGGGAAAGAGACCCAGTACTTC. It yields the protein CASSPRGARGKETQYF.

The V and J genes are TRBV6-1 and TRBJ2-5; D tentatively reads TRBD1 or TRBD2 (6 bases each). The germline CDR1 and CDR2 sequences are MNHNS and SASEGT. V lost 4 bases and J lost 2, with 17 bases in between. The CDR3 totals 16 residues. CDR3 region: CASSAYPGATQETQYF. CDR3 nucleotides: TGTGCCAGCAGTGCATACCCGGGGGCGACACAAGAGACCCAGTACTTC.

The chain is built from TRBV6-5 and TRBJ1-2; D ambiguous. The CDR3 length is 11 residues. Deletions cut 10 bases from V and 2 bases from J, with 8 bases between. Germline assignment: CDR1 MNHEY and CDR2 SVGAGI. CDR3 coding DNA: TGTGCCACCCACCAGAACTATGGCTACACCTTC. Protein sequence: CATHQNYGYTF.

The CDR3 spells CASSRRRDPTDTQYF. Written as DNA, the CDR3 is TGTGCCAGCAGTCGTCGAAGGGACCCTACAGATACGCAGTATTTT. The chain couples TRBV25-1 to TRBJ2-3, with D perhaps given as TRBD1 or TRBD2 (5 bases each). Germline V lookup: CDR1 MGHDK, CDR2 SYGVNS. This CDR3 comprises 15 residues. V shed 5 bases and J shed 3 bases, with 15 bases lying between them. The whole variable domain, remainder taken from reference TRBV25-1 and TRBJ2-3, is EADIYQTPRYLVIGTGKKITLECSQTMGHDKMYWYQQDPGMELHLIHYSYGVNSTEKGDLSSESTVSRIRTEHFPLTLESARPSHTSQYLCASSRRRDPTDTQYFGPGTRLTVL.

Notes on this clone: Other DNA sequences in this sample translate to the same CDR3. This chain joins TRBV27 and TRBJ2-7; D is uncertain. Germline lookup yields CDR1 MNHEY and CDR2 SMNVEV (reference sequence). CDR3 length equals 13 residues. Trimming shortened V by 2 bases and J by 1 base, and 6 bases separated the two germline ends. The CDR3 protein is CASSLGKSYEQYF. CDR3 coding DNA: TGTGCCAGCAGTTTAGGGAAGTCCTACGAGCAGTACTTC.

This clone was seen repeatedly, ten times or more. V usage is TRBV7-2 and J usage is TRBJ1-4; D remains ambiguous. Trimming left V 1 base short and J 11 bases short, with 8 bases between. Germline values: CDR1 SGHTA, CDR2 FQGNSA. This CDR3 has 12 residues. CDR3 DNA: TGTGCCAGCAGCTTAGATACAGACAAACTGTTTTTT. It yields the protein CASSLDTDKLFF.

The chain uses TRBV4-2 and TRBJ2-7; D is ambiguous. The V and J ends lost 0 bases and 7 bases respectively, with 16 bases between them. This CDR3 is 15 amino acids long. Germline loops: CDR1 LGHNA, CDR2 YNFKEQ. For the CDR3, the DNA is TGTGCCAGCAGCCAAGATCCCACCCCCAGTGGGGAGCAGTACTTC. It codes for CASSQDPTPSGEQYF.

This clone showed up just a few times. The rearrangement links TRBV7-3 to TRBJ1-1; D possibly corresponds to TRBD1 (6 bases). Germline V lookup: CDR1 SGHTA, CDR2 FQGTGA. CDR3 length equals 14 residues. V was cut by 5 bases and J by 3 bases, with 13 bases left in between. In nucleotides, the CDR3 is TGTGCCAGCAGCGAACCAGGGGTGGACACTGAAGCTTTCTTT. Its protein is CASSEPGVDTEAFF.

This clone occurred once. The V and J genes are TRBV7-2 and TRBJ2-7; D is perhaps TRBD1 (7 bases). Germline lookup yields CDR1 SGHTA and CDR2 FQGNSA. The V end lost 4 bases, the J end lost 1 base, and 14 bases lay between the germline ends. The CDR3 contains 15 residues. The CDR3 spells CASSSQGGASYEQYF. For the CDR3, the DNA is TGTGCCAGCAGCTCTCAGGGGGGAGCTTCCTACGAGCAGTACTTC.

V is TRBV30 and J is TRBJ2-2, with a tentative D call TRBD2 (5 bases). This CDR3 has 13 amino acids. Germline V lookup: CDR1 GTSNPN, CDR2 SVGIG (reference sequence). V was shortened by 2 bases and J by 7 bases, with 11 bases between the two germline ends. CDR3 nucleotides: TGTGCCTGGAGTCTGACCCGGGGCGGGGAGCTGTTTTTT. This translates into CAWSLTRGGELFF.

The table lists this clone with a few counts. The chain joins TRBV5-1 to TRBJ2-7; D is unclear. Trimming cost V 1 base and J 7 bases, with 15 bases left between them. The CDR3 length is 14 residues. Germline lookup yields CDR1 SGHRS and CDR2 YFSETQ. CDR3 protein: CASSLTPGLSEQYF. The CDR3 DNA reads TGCGCCAGCAGCTTGACGCCCGGATTGTCGGAGCAGTACTTC.

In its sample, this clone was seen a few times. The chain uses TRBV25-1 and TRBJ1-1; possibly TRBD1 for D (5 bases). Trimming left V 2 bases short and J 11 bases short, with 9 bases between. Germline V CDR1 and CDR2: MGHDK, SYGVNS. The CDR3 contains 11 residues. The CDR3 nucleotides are TGTGCCAGCAGTGAAAATTGGGGGGCTTTCTTT. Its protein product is CASSENWGAFF.

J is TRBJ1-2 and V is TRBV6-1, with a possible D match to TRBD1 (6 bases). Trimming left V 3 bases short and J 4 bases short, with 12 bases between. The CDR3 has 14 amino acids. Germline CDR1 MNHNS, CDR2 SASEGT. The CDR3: CASSEATGIYGYTF. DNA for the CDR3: TGTGCCAGCAGTGAGGCGACAGGAATCTATGGCTACACCTTC.

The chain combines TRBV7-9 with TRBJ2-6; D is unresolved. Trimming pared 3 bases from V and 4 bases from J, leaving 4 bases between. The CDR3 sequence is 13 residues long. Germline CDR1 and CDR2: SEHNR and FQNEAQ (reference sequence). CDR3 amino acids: CASSFQGANVLTF. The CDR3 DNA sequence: TGTGCCAGCAGCTTCCAGGGGGCCAACGTCCTGACTTTC. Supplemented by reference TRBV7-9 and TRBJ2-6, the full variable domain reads DTGVSQNPRHKITKRGQNVTFRCDPISEHNRLYWYRQTLGQGPEFLTYFQNEAQLEKSRLLSDRFSAERPKGSFSTLEIQRTEQGDSAMYLCASSFQGANVLTFGAGSRLTVL.

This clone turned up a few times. CDR3 nucleotide sequence: TGTGCCAGCAGCGTGGGTCAAAACTATGGCTACACCTTC. Encoded protein: CASSVGQNYGYTF. This chain uses TRBV7-3 with TRBJ1-2; the D is unclear. Germline lookup yields CDR1 SGHTA and CDR2 FQGTGA. V was trimmed by 5 bases and J by 2 bases, leaving 9 bases between them. The CDR3 runs 13 residues.

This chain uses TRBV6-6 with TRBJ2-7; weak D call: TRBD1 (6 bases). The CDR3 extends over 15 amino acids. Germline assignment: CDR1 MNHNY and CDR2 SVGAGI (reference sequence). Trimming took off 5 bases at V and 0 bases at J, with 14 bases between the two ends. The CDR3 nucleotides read TGTGCCAGCAGTGACCCCGGGACATCCTCCTACGAGCAGTACTTC. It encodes CASSDPGTSSYEQYF.

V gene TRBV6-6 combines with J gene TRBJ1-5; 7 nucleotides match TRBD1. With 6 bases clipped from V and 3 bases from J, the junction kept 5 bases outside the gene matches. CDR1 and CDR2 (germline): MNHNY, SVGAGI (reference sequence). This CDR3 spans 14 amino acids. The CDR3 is CASSTGAPNQPQHF. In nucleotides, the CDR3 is TGTGCCAGCAGCACAGGGGCCCCCAATCAGCCCCAGCATTTT.

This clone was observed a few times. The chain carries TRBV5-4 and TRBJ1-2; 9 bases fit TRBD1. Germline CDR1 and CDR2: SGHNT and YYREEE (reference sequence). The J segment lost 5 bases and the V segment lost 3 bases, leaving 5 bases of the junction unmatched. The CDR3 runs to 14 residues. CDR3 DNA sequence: TGTGCCAGCAGCTCTACGGGACAGGGATATGGCTACACCTTC. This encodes CASSSTGQGYGYTF.

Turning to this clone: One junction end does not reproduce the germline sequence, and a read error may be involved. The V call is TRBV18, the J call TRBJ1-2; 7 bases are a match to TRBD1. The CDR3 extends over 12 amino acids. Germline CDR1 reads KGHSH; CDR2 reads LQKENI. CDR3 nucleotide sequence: TGTGCCAGCTCGCCCGGGACAGAGGGCGATTGTTTC. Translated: CASSPGTEGDCF. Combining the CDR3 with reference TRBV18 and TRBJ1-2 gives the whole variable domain NAGVMQNPRHLVRRRGQEARLRCSPMKGHSHVYWYRQLPEEGLKFMVYLQKENIIDESGMPKERFSAEFPKEGPSILRIQQVVRGDSAAYFCASSPGTEGDCFGSGTRLTVV.

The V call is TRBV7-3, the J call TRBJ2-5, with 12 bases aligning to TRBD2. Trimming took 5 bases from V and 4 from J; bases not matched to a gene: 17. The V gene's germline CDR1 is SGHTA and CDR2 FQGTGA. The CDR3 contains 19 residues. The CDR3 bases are TGTGCCAGCAGCCCGCGGGCACTAGCGGGAGGCAGGAGGGGAGAGACCCAGTACTTC. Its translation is CASSPRALAGGRRGETQYF.

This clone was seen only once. This CDR3 is CASSSGTSGGAGQETQYF. CDR3 bases: TGTGCCAGCAGCTCGGGGACTAGCGGGGGGGCTGGCCAAGAGACCCAGTACTTC. The J gene is TRBJ2-5, the V gene TRBV5-8, with TRBD2 matching 16 bases. Germline V gives CDR1 SGHTS, CDR2 YDEGEE. Losses at the gene ends were 3 bases for V and 1 base for J; bases not matched to a gene: 6. The length of the CDR3 is 18 residues.

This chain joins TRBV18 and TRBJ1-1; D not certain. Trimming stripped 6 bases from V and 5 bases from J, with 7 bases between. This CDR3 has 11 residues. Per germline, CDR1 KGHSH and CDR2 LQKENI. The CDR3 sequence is CASSTRTEAFF. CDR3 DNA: TGTGCCAGCTCCACCAGGACTGAAGCTTTCTTT.

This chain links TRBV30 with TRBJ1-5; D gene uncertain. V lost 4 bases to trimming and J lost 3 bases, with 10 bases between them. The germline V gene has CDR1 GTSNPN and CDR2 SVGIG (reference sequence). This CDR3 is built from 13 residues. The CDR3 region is CAWTGVTNQPQHF. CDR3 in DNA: TGTGCCTGGACCGGGGTTACCAATCAGCCCCAGCATTTT.

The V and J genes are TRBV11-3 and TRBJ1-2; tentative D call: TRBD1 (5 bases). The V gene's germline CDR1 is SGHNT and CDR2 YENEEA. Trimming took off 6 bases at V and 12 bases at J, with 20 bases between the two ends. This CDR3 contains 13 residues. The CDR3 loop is CASSFKGWGEDTF. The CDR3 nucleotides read TGTGCCAGCAGTTTCAAGGGTTGGGGCGAGGACACCTTC.

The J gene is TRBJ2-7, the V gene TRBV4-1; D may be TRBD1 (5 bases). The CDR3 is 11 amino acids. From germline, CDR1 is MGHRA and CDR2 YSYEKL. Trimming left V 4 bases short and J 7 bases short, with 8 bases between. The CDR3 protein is CASSLQGEQYF. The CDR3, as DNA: TGCGCCAGCAGCCTCCAGGGTGAGCAGTACTTC.